The entry that follows covers one T cell receptor (beta chain) sequence. Its antigen remains unknown. Every patient with CD3G deficiency had evidence of autoimmunity. This sample was included in a study of regulatory T cells. The primer mix had 52 TRBV and 13 TRBJ primers. The assay was immunoSEQ multiplex PCR, and TCRdb's table has in-frame clones only and misses some. In the table there are roughly 2,500 clones, 91% of which are singletons. Study-wide results and limits: Regulatory T cells from CD3G-deficient patients were less diverse than autologous conventional CD4+ cells and control regulatory cells. The two patients with the most severe autoimmunity showed the strongest Treg restriction. Skewed V and J usage and few unique V-J pairs marked patient repertoires, most in Tregs.

The sample consisted of CD4+ Tregs sorted from blood. This clonotype originated in a child aged 5 to 17 with CD3G deficiency.

The CDR3 bases are TGTGCCAGCAGCTTAGCGGGTGTGGATACGCAGTATTTT. Protein sequence: CASSLAGVDTQYF. This rearrangement joins TRBV7-9 to TRBJ2-3, with D unresolved. The CDR3 is made up of 13 amino acids. Germline CDR1 and CDR2: SEHNR and FQNEAQ (reference sequence). With 0 bases removed from V and 6 bases from J, the gap between germline ends came to 7 bases.